The 18 T cell receptor beta chains below were found in one sample sequenced in a study of T cells after posttransplantation cyclophosphamide. The naive gate required viable CD3+CD4+ or CD3+CD8+ cells with CCR7+CD45RA+CD45RO-CD95-CD27+CD28+ phenotype. Generated by immunoSEQ multiplex PCR, the TCRdb table keeps only in-frame clones and is missing some. The sample holds roughly 30,000 clones; more than 85% are singletons and the top ten take around 0.096%. The sequenced material came from naive CD4+ T cells sorted from blood. These receptor sequences come from a man between 25 and 39 years old in good health and a related stem cell transplant donor.

This sequence joins TRBV28 and TRBJ2-7; possible D gene TRBD1, 6 bases. Germline V gene sequence: CDR1 MDHEN, CDR2 SYDVKM. The germline V and J ends were trimmed by 3 bases and 3 bases, with 12 bases remaining between them. CDR3 length: 14 amino acids. CDR3 coding DNA: TGTGCCAGCAGTTTTCTTGGACAGCGCTACGAGCAGTACTTC. It yields the protein CASSFLGQRYEQYF.

J is TRBJ2-2 and V is TRBV6-1; 11 nucleotides agree with TRBD1. The junction had 5 bases not matched to a gene; V was cut back by 4 bases and J by 7 bases. In germline, CDR1 is MNHNS, CDR2 SASEGT. The CDR3 runs 15 residues. CDR3 protein: CASSGTGGRYGELFF. The CDR3 DNA follows: TGTGCCAGCAGTGGGACAGGGGGCAGGTACGGGGAGCTGTTTTTT.

The sample holds one count of this clone. The chain has TRBV6-4 and TRBJ2-1, with 9 bases fitting TRBD1. The CDR3 loop spans 17 amino acids. The V gene end was trimmed by 0 bases and the J gene end by 3 bases; junction bases not matched to a gene: 6. Germline V gene sequence: CDR1 MRHNA, CDR2 SNTAGT. The CDR3 DNA reads as TGTGCCAGCAGTGACTCTCCCGACAGGGGGTACTACAATGAGCAGTTCTTC. Protein: CASSDSPDRGYYNEQFF.

The gene calls are TRBV4-3 and TRBJ1-4; D gene ambiguous. With 5 bases removed from V and 7 bases from J, the gap between germline ends came to 11 bases. Germline assignment: CDR1 LGHNA and CDR2 YSLEER. The CDR3 has 13 residues. The CDR3: CASSAPTGEKLFF. DNA of the CDR3: TGCGCCAGCAGCGCCCCCACCGGTGAAAAACTGTTTTTT.

The sample holds one count of this clone. This chain joins TRBV2 and TRBJ2-7, with D possibly matching TRBD1 (8 bases). The V end lost 5 bases, the J end lost 6 bases, and 20 bases lay between the germline ends. The CDR3 covers 15 residues. Germline CDR1 is SNHLY and CDR2 is FYNNEI. The CDR3 region is CASSPTDRGGSEQYF. CDR3 sequence (DNA): TGTGCCAGCAGTCCGACCGACAGGGGAGGGAGCGAGCAGTACTTC. The full variable domain, completed using reference TRBV2 and TRBJ2-7, is EPEVTQTPSHQVTQMGQEVILRCVPISNHLYFYWYRQILGQKVEFLVSFYNNEISEKSEIFDDQFSVERPDGSNFTLKIRSTKLEDSAMYFCASSPTDRGGSEQYFGPGTRLTVT.

The chain couples TRBV11-1 to TRBJ2-1; D perhaps matches TRBD1 (6 bases). The V end lost 5 bases, the J end lost 0 bases, and 8 bases lay between the germline ends. The CDR3 is 14 residues long. Germline assignment: CDR1 SGHAT and CDR2 FQDESV (reference sequence). The CDR3 sequence is CASSAGVSYNEQFF. In DNA, the CDR3 is TGTGCCAGCAGCGCAGGGGTCTCCTACAATGAGCAGTTCTTC.

V and J are TRBV28 and TRBJ1-4; 7 positions match TRBD1. The V segment lost 5 bases and the J segment 7 bases; nucleotides outside the gene matches: 10. Germline CDR1 is MDHEN and CDR2 is SYDVKM. The CDR3 is 15 residues long. DNA for the CDR3: TGTGCCAGCAGTCTACCGACAGGGAATGGTGAAAAACTGTTTTTT. This translates into CASSLPTGNGEKLFF.

The chain carries TRBV19 and TRBJ1-2; 8 bases are a match to TRBD1. Germline V gene sequence: CDR1 LNHDA, CDR2 SQIVND (reference sequence). The V and J ends lost 6 bases and 8 bases, in that order; junction bases with no gene match: 8. The CDR3 is 13 residues long. The CDR3 region has the DNA TGTGCCAGTAGCTCTGGACAGGGTGGAGGCTACACCTTC. Protein: CASSSGQGGGYTF.

This clone showed up just once. J is TRBJ1-1 and V is TRBV18; D unresolved. Germline assignment: CDR1 KGHSH and CDR2 LQKENI. The CDR3 runs 13 residues. V was pared by 5 bases and J by 1 base, with 8 bases between. The CDR3 is CASSTGRNTEAFF. CDR3 DNA: TGTGCCAGCTCAACGGGGAGGAACACTGAAGCTTTCTTT.

This clone was seen only a few times. The chain links TRBV15 to TRBJ1-4; no firm D call. There are 15 residues in the CDR3. Germline V gene sequence: CDR1 LNHNV, CDR2 YYDKDF (reference sequence). The V and J ends lost 4 bases and 7 bases respectively, with 16 bases between them. The CDR3 sequence: CATSTYRTIREKLFF. The DNA for the CDR3 is TGTGCCACCAGCACGTACCGAACAATTCGTGAAAAACTGTTTTTT. Together with reference TRBV15 and TRBJ1-4, the CDR3 gives the full variable domain: DAMVIQNPRYQVTQFGKPVTLSCSQTLNHNVMYWYQQKSSQAPKLLFHYYDKDFNNEADTPDNFQSRRPNTSFCFLDIRSPGLGDTAMYLCATSTYRTIREKLFFGSGTQLSVL.

The chain has TRBV6-5 and TRBJ2-5, with TRBD2 matching 9 bases. Trimming removed 5 bases from V and 3 bases from J; junction bases left unmatched: 4. The CDR3 runs 14 residues. Germline V gene sequence: CDR1 MNHEY, CDR2 SVGAGI. CDR3 DNA: TGTGCCAGCAGTACTAAGCGGGGGGAAGAGACCCAGTACTTC. Protein: CASSTKRGEETQYF.

CDR3 nucleotides: TGTGCCACCAGCGGCCGGGACAGGGACCACGAGCAGTACTTC. This translates into CATSGRDRDHEQYF. The rearrangement uses TRBV15 and TRBJ2-7; 9 positions agree with TRBD1. The trim removed 5 bases at V and 5 bases at J, leaving 7 bases unmatched. CDR1 and CDR2 (germline): LNHNV, YYDKDF (reference sequence). This CDR3 is built from 14 residues.

The rearrangement joins TRBV7-2 to TRBJ1-2; 9 bases are shared with TRBD1. After removal of 5 bases from V and 2 bases from J, the junction contained 9 bases not matched to a gene. The CDR3 is made up of 16 amino acids. Germline V gives CDR1 SGHTA, CDR2 FQGNSA. The CDR3 DNA is TGTGCCAGCAGCCCGTCCCGGGACAGGGAAAACTATGGCTACACCTTC. Its translation: CASSPSRDRENYGYTF. Variable domain in full (rest from reference TRBV7-2 and TRBJ1-2): GAGVSQSPSNKVTEKGKDVELRCDPISGHTALYWYRQSLGQGLEFLIYFQGNSAPDKSGLPSDRFSAERTGGSVSTLTIQRTQQEDSAVYLCASSPSRDRENYGYTFGSGTRLTVV.

The CDR3 sequence is CASSTDRGFTGELFF. DNA for the CDR3: TGTGCCAGCAGCACGGACAGGGGATTCACCGGGGAGCTGTTTTTT. The chain carries TRBV7-9 and TRBJ2-2; 9 bases are shared with TRBD1. Per the germline V gene, CDR1 is SEHNR and CDR2 is FQNEAQ (reference sequence). CDR3 length: 15 residues. Losses at the gene ends were 5 bases for V and 4 bases for J; bases not matched to a gene: 5.

This chain links TRBV5-6 with TRBJ1-2; 8 bases are a match to TRBD1. The CDR3 spans 14 residues. Germline V gene sequence: CDR1 SGHDT, CDR2 YYEEEE. Unmatched junction bases numbered 3, after V lost 1 base and J lost 4 bases. In nucleotides, the CDR3 is TGTGCCAGCAGCTTGAGACAGGGGCCCTATGGCTACACCTTC. Protein: CASSLRQGPYGYTF.

This clone was recorded only once. The chain carries TRBV27 and TRBJ1-2, with 12 nucleotides matching TRBD1. Germline V lookup: CDR1 MNHEY, CDR2 SMNVEV (reference sequence). Losses at the gene ends were 6 bases for V and 4 bases for J; bases not matched to a gene: 9. The CDR3 length is 16 residues. CDR3 sequence: CASRYRGDRGPYGYTF. The CDR3 DNA sequence: TGTGCCAGCAGATACCGAGGGGACAGGGGGCCCTATGGCTACACCTTC.

This chain joins TRBV5-1 and TRBJ1-6; TRBD1 aligns across 7 bases. CDR3 length: 14 amino acids. Germline-derived CDR1 and CDR2 are SGHRS and YFSETQ. J gave up 10 bases and V 4 bases, and 8 bases lay outside the gene matches. The CDR3 is CASSPRQGHSPLHF. In DNA, the CDR3 is TGCGCCAGCAGCCCTAGACAGGGCCACTCACCCCTCCACTTT.

The CDR3, as DNA: TGTGCCAGCAGCTTACAGGGGGCCGGCAATCAGCCCCAGCATTTT. Translation gives CASSLQGAGNQPQHF. The chain is built from TRBV7-6 and TRBJ1-5, with 8 bases matching TRBD1. CDR3 length: 15 amino acids. V trimming: 2 bases; J trimming: 2 bases; junction bases outside the gene matches: 2. Germline V lookup: CDR1 SGHVS, CDR2 FNYEAQ.